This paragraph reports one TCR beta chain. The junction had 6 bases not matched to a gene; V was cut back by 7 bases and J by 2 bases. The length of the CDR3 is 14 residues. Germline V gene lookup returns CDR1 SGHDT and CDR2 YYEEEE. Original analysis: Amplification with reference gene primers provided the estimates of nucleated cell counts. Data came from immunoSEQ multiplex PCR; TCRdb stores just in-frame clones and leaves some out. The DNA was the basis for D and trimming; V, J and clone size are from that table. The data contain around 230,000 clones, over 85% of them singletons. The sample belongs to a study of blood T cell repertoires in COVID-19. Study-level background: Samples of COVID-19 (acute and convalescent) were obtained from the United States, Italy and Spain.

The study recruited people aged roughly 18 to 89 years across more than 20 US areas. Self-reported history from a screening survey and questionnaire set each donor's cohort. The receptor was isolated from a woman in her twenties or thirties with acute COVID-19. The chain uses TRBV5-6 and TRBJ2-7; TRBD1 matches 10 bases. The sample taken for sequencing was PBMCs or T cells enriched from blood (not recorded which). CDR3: CASHRDRGTYEQYF. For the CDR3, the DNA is TGTGCCAGCCACCGGGACAGGGGAACCTACGAGCAGTACTTC. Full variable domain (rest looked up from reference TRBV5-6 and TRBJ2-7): DAGVTQSPTHLIKTRGQQVTLRCSPKSGHDTVSWYQQALGQGPQFIFQYYEEEERQRGNFPDRFSGHQFPNYSSELNVNALLLGDSALYLCASHRDRGTYEQYFGPGTRLTVT.